This T cell receptor beta chain was sequenced in a study of somatic mutations in cytotoxic T cells in rheumatoid arthritis. Overall study context: Prior to any treatment and right after diagnosis, patient blood (about 28 ml EDTA) was drawn.

Whole-study results and caveats: Each of about an eighth of the roughly 65 patients had a largest CD8+ clone that made up more than 20% of CD8+ cells. An age-related increase in CD8+ clonality was seen in rheumatoid arthritis patients but not in healthy controls.

The CDR3 runs to 15 residues. After removal of 0 bases from V and 4 bases from J, the junction contained 3 bases not matched to a gene. The V gene's germline CDR1 is SNHLY and CDR2 FYNNEI. The protocol was immunoSEQ multiplex PCR, while the TCRdb copy is restricted to in-frame clones and leaves out a portion. The data hold roughly 15,000 clones, with approximately 84% observed a single time. Note on this clone: What it binds is not known.

Using positive magnetic bead selection on an AutoMACS, CD4+ and CD8+ cells were isolated, after which their purity was checked by flow cytometry. Sequencing input: CD8+ T cells sorted from blood. This clonotype originated in an adult with rheumatoid arthritis. V and J are TRBV2 and TRBJ1-1, with 9 bases that match TRBD1. DNA for the CDR3: TGTGCCAGCAGTGAAGCCGGACAGGGGTTCACTGAAGCTTTCTTT. This gives the protein CASSEAGQGFTEAFF.